These 20 T cell receptor beta chains originate from one sample sequenced in a study of cytotoxic CD8 clonotypes in ibrutinib-treated CLL. The repertoire was sequenced with immunoSEQ multiplex PCR; TCRdb's copy has only in-frame clones and lacks some. Of 35,000 to 50,000 clones in the sample, roughly three quarters are singletons; the top ten hold roughly 14%. The sequencing used PBMCs, collected after 12 months of ibrutinib treatment. The origin of the receptors is a human donor with chronic lymphocytic leukemia.

This clone was observed a handful of times. The V and J genes are TRBV19 and TRBJ2-7, with TRBD1 matching over 10 bases. V was clipped by 8 bases and J by 5 bases; unmatched bases: 6. This CDR3 spans 13 amino acids. CDR1 is LNHDA and CDR2 is SQIVND in the germline V gene (reference sequence). The CDR3 nucleotides are TGTGCCAGTGAGGGACAGGGGCGGAACGAGCAGTACTTC. Amino acid sequence: CASEGQGRNEQYF. The whole variable domain, filled in from reference TRBV19 and TRBJ2-7, reads DGGITQSPKYLFRKEGQNVTLSCEQNLNHDAMYWYRQDPGQGLRLIYYSQIVNDFQKGDIAEGYSVSREKKESFPLTVTSAQKNPTAFYLCASEGQGRNEQYFGPGTRLTVT.

V usage is TRBV6-5 and J usage is TRBJ2-5, with 8 bases aligning to TRBD2. CDR1 MNHEY and CDR2 SVGAGI come from the germline V gene. The V and J ends lost 6 bases and 4 bases, in that order; junction bases with no gene match: 10. The CDR3 covers 15 residues. The CDR3 bases are TGTGCCAGCAGGTCTCCGGGACTAGTGGCAGAGACCCAGTACTTC. Its translation: CASRSPGLVAETQYF.

V usage is TRBV5-1 and J usage is TRBJ2-3; 9 positions match TRBD2. Germline V gives CDR1 SGHRS, CDR2 YFSETQ. V lost 0 bases, J lost 2 bases, and 10 bases stayed unmatched. The CDR3 is 18 amino acids. CDR3 amino acids: CASSLVGASGANTDTQYF. CDR3 in DNA: TGCGCCAGCAGCTTGGTTGGGGCTAGCGGGGCGAACACAGATACGCAGTATTTT.

The chain joins TRBV7-9 to TRBJ2-5; 8 nucleotides align to TRBD2. The CDR3 is made up of 13 amino acids. Looked up from germline, CDR1 is SEHNR and CDR2 is FQNEAQ (reference sequence). V shed 4 bases, J shed 5 bases, and the junction held 3 bases outside the gene matches. CDR3 region: CASSSGGMETQYF. CDR3 bases: TGTGCCAGCAGCTCGGGAGGGATGGAGACCCAGTACTTC.

The chain is built from TRBV5-1 and TRBJ2-3; the D is unclear. Germline CDR1 SGHRS, CDR2 YFSETQ. V was pared by 4 bases and J by 0 bases, with 9 bases between. This CDR3 has 14 amino acids. The CDR3 nucleotides read TGCGCCAGCAGCCCCCTGACAAGCACAGATACGCAGTATTTT. Translated, it gives CASSPLTSTDTQYF.

The CDR3 loop is CAISESERANQPQHF. The CDR3 DNA follows: TGTGCCATCAGTGAGTCGGAACGGGCTAATCAGCCCCAGCATTTT. The V gene is TRBV10-3, the J gene TRBJ1-5, with D unclear. The CDR3 spans 15 residues. V was clipped by 0 bases and J by 4 bases, with 10 bases between them. CDR1 is ENHRY, CDR2 SYGVKD, per germline.

CDR3 residues: CASSFPSGRAQYNEQFF. The DNA of the CDR3 is TGCGCCAGCAGCTTTCCGAGCGGGAGGGCCCAGTACAATGAGCAGTTCTTC. V gene TRBV5-1 combines with J gene TRBJ2-1, with TRBD2 matching 10 bases. The CDR3 spans 17 residues. The germline CDR1 and CDR2 sequences are SGHRS and YFSETQ. After removal of 2 bases from V and 4 bases from J, the junction contained 9 bases not matched to a gene.

The chain is built from TRBV7-6 and TRBJ2-2; unclear D gene. CDR3 length: 16 amino acids. Germline V gene lookup returns CDR1 SGHVS and CDR2 FNYEAQ. The V and J ends lost 1 base and 0 bases respectively, with 9 bases between them. The CDR3 loop reads CASSLEAHPNTGELFF. CDR3 DNA: TGTGCCAGCAGCTTAGAGGCCCATCCGAACACCGGGGAGCTGTTTTTT.

This clone was seen only once. The genes are TRBV9 and TRBJ2-3, with 8 bases that match TRBD2. V gave up 6 bases and J gave up 2 bases; unmatched junction bases: 8. CDR3 size: 15 residues. Germline V gene lookup returns CDR1 SGDLS and CDR2 YYNGEE. The CDR3 DNA reads TGTGCCAGCAAATCCGGACTAGCAGTCACAGATACGCAGTATTTT. It translates to CASKSGLAVTDTQYF.

This clone was seen a few times. The gene calls are TRBV5-8 and TRBJ2-7; D perhaps matches TRBD1 (5 bases). CDR3 length: 12 residues. Trimming cost V 5 bases and J 4 bases, with 10 bases left between them. CDR1 and CDR2 from the germline V gene are SGHTS and YDEGEE. CDR3 sequence: CASRPTVYEQYF. The CDR3 DNA sequence: TGTGCCAGCAGACCGACAGTTTACGAGCAGTACTTC.

This clone was counted only a few times. The chain is built from TRBV29-1 and TRBJ2-1; D remains ambiguous. V was cut by 1 base and J by 7 bases, with 5 bases left in between. Germline V lookup: CDR1 SQVTM, CDR2 ANQGSEA. The CDR3 has 11 residues. CDR3 sequence reads: CSVEAFNEQFF. The DNA for the CDR3 is TGCAGCGTTGAAGCGTTTAATGAGCAGTTCTTC.

The chain links TRBV5-1 to TRBJ1-3; no definite D call. V was pared by 0 bases and J by 0 bases, with 7 bases between. CDR1 is SGHRS and CDR2 is YFSETQ in the germline V gene. The CDR3 length is 15 residues. Here the CDR3 DNA reads TGCGCCAGCAGCTTGGACAGTATCTCTGGAAACACCATATATTTT. Protein sequence: CASSLDSISGNTIYF.

This sequence joins TRBV28 and TRBJ2-5, with D perhaps matching TRBD1 (5 bases). V gave up 6 bases and J gave up 2 bases, with 13 bases separating them. The CDR3 contains 14 residues. Germline values: CDR1 MDHEN, CDR2 SYDVKM. The CDR3 DNA sequence: TGTGCCAGCAGCCCGGCTGGGGCTCAAGAGACCCAGTACTTC. This encodes CASSPAGAQETQYF.

The genes are TRBV14 and TRBJ2-2; D unresolved. The CDR3 extends over 14 amino acids. The V end lost 1 base, the J end lost 2 bases, and 5 bases lay between the germline ends. Germline V CDR1 and CDR2: SGHDN, FVKESK. CDR3 in DNA: TGTGCCAGCAGCCAAGTGTCTAACACCGGGGAGCTGTTTTTT. Translation: CASSQVSNTGELFF.

The chain joins TRBV6-5 to TRBJ2-2; a possible D gene is TRBD2 (6 bases). V was pared by 8 bases and J by 6 bases, with 13 bases between. This CDR3 is 13 amino acids long. Germline CDR1 and CDR2: MNHEY and SVGAGI. CDR3 protein: CASGPTRPGELFF. CDR3 sequence (DNA): TGTGCCAGCGGCCCGACTAGACCCGGGGAGCTGTTTTTT.

This clone was counted a single time. V and J are TRBV28 and TRBJ1-5; D remains unclear. V shed 3 bases and J shed 4 bases, with 4 bases lying between them. CDR1 and CDR2 (germline): MDHEN, SYDVKM. The length of the CDR3 is 12 residues. CDR3 nucleotide sequence: TGTGCCAGCAGTTTTTCGAATCAGCCCCAGCATTTT. Amino acid sequence: CASSFSNQPQHF.

The rearrangement joins TRBV5-1 to TRBJ1-2; 9 bases are shared with TRBD1. Trimming removed 4 bases from V and 4 bases from J; junction bases left unmatched: 5. Germline CDR1 reads SGHRS; CDR2 reads YFSETQ. The CDR3 runs 14 residues. The CDR3 loop is CASSRDRESYGYTF. CDR3 DNA: TGCGCCAGCAGCCGGGACAGGGAGTCCTATGGCTACACCTTC.

The chain has TRBV19 and TRBJ1-2; 9 bases are a match to TRBD1. The germline V gene has CDR1 LNHDA and CDR2 SQIVND (reference sequence). Trimming took 3 bases from V and 8 from J; bases not matched to a gene: 4. This CDR3 region has 13 residues. The CDR3 spells CASSIRDRVGYTF. The CDR3 DNA reads as TGTGCCAGTAGTATTCGGGACAGGGTCGGCTACACCTTC.

The table lists this clone with a few counts. The rearrangement links TRBV19 to TRBJ1-4, with D uncertain. The length of the CDR3 is 12 residues. Germline V CDR1 and CDR2: LNHDA, SQIVND (reference sequence). V lost 8 bases and J 3 bases, leaving 7 bases between the germline ends. CDR3 bases: TGTGCCAGTCGGCCTTCTAATGAAAAACTGTTTTTT. Residues: CASRPSNEKLFF.

Written as DNA, the CDR3 is TGTGCCAGCAGCTTAGACGCAAACGAGCAGTACTTC. The encoded protein is CASSLDANEQYF. The chain joins TRBV7-9 to TRBJ2-7, with D hard to call. Trimming cost V 1 base and J 5 bases, with 6 bases left between them. Looked up from germline, CDR1 is SEHNR and CDR2 is FQNEAQ (reference sequence). The CDR3 covers 12 residues.